This T cell receptor beta chain stems from a study of cytomegalovirus exposure and HLA in healthy donors. In the study overall: In terms of ancestry, the Caucasian-associated cluster contained roughly four fifths of the 350 to 450 genotyped donors.

Primers for the PCR totalled 60 Vbeta and 13 Jbeta. How the authors handled the data: Later analysis identified approximately 88 million unique TCR beta chains, about 11 million shared. Repertoires were generated with immunoSEQ multiplex PCR, while TCRdb's copy carries only in-frame clones and drops some. Clone size and V and J calls were adopted from that table, with D and trimming inferred from the DNA. The sample records about 59,000 clones, under 90% being singletons. The germline V gene encodes CDR1 SGHTA and CDR2 FQGTGA. Trimming pared 4 bases from V and 8 bases from J, leaving 11 bases between. This CDR3 has 12 residues. General observations from the study: For cytomegalovirus status, the classifier reportedly gave diagnoses with high specificity and sensitivity. Prior analysis indicated that the majority of TCR beta V segments exhibited productivity approximately 87% or approximately 30% of the time.

Worth noting for this clone: What it binds is not known.

This TCR came from a woman aged 40 to 55 in good health and CMV-seronegative. The sample taken for sequencing was PBMCs. The chain links TRBV7-3 to TRBJ1-1; D is uncertain. The chain's CDR3 is CASSSPGNEAFF. As DNA, the CDR3 is TGTGCCAGCAGCTCTCCAGGAAACGAAGCTTTCTTT. Combining the CDR3 with reference TRBV7-3 and TRBJ1-1 gives the whole variable domain GAGVSQTPSNKVTEKGKYVELRCDPISGHTALYWYRQSLGQGPEFLIYFQGTGAADDSGLPNDRFFAVRPEGSVSTLKIQRTERGDSAVYLCASSSPGNEAFFGQGTRLTVV.